This entry lists 16 T cell receptor beta chains sequenced from one sample in a study of T cell responses to AZD1222 COVID-19 vaccine. TCRdb keeps only in-frame clones here, not all; method: immunoSEQ multiplex PCR. This repertoire shows around 140,000 clones, 75% to 90% found once; its top ten account for under 2%. Sample: peripheral blood, taken on day 0 of AZD1222 vaccination. The receptors here all came from an adult in good health.

The genes are TRBV4-1 and TRBJ1-6, with D tentatively TRBD1 (5 bases). Germline V gene data show CDR1 as MGHRA and CDR2 as YSYEKL. V shed 4 bases and J shed 7 bases, with 14 bases lying between them. This CDR3 is 15 amino acids long. This CDR3 reads CASSPNRDVNSPLHF. The CDR3 DNA reads TGCGCCAGCAGCCCTAACCGGGACGTAAATTCACCCCTCCACTTT.

V usage is TRBV27 and J usage is TRBJ2-1; no definite D call. Between the trimmed V and J ends, which lost 1 base and 1 base, there was a span of 5 bases. The CDR3 totals 14 residues. Germline V gene sequence: CDR1 MNHEY, CDR2 SMNVEV (reference sequence). The CDR3 DNA follows: TGTGCCAGCAGTTTATATCAGTCCTACAATGAGCAGTTCTTC. Translated, it gives CASSLYQSYNEQFF.

The gene calls are TRBV6-1 and TRBJ1-6; 7 positions agree with TRBD1. The CDR3 contains 16 residues. Germline V CDR1 and CDR2: MNHNS, SASEGT. Unmatched junction bases numbered 11, after V lost 2 bases and J lost 10 bases. CDR3 in DNA: TGTGCCAGCAGTGAACAGCCCAGGGGGAGAAACTCACCCCTCCACTTT. Its protein is CASSEQPRGRNSPLHF.

The table lists this clone with a count of one. V gene TRBV28 combines with J gene TRBJ1-2; 9 nucleotides align to TRBD1. The CDR3 contains 18 residues. V lost 8 bases, J lost 3 bases, and 19 bases stayed unmatched. Germline assignment: CDR1 MDHEN and CDR2 SYDVKM. The CDR3 nucleotides are TGTGCCAGCCATACTTTTACCGGACAGGGGTCCTTCGACTATGGCTACACCTTC. This gives the protein CASHTFTGQGSFDYGYTF.

The gene calls are TRBV6-1 and TRBJ1-5; D is possibly TRBD1 (5 bases). Trimming pared 3 bases from V and 3 bases from J, leaving 9 bases between. The CDR3 runs to 14 residues. The V gene's germline CDR1 is MNHNS and CDR2 SASEGT. CDR3 DNA sequence: TGTGCCAGCAGTGATCTGGGACCCAATCAGCCCCAGCATTTT. Its translation is CASSDLGPNQPQHF.

The CDR3 DNA reads TGTGCCAGCTCAGGCGGACTGGTTGAAAAACTGTTTTTT. Its protein product is CASSGGLVEKLFF. The J gene is TRBJ1-4, the V gene TRBV18; D call uncertain. Looked up from germline, CDR1 is KGHSH and CDR2 is LQKENI. This CDR3 has 13 residues. V was shortened by 5 bases and J by 7 bases, with 11 bases between the two germline ends.

The chain couples TRBV5-6 to TRBJ2-1, with D perhaps matching TRBD2 (6 bases). This CDR3 region has 16 residues. The germline V gene has CDR1 SGHDT and CDR2 YYEEEE. V shed 2 bases and J shed 5 bases, with 17 bases lying between them. Here the CDR3 reads CASSLLGGTKNNEQFF. The CDR3 region has the DNA TGTGCCAGCAGCTTACTCGGCGGGACGAAGAACAATGAGCAGTTCTTC.

The chain uses TRBV14 and TRBJ1-1, with 9 bases identical to TRBD1. CDR3 length equals 16 residues. Germline V gene data show CDR1 as SGHDN and CDR2 as FVKESK. V trimming: 4 bases; J trimming: 3 bases; junction bases outside the gene matches: 9. CDR3 residues: CASSPWTGVEDTEAFF. DNA for the CDR3: TGTGCCAGCAGCCCGTGGACAGGGGTCGAGGACACTGAAGCTTTCTTT.

The V gene is TRBV29-1, the J gene TRBJ1-2, with TRBD1 identical over 11 bases. Germline CDR1 is SQVTM and CDR2 is ANQGSEA. V gave up 5 bases and J gave up 4 bases; unmatched junction bases: 9. This CDR3 contains 15 residues. The CDR3 here is CSVIRDRGDVYGYTF. In DNA form, the CDR3 reads TGCAGCGTTATTCGGGACAGGGGGGATGTCTATGGCTACACCTTC.

The CDR3 DNA reads TGTGCCAGCAGTCAATTCCCGACAGGGTTGTCGAATCAGCCCCAGCATTTT. Its translation: CASSQFPTGLSNQPQHF. The V call is TRBV6-6, the J call TRBJ1-5; 7 positions match TRBD1. The CDR3 is made up of 17 amino acids. Germline CDR1 is MNHNY and CDR2 is SVGAGI (reference sequence). V dropped 5 bases and J dropped 4; count of bases not matched to a gene: 14.

The CDR3 spells CSARDAVQEFF. CDR3 bases: TGCAGTGCTAGAGATGCGGTTCAGGAGTTCTTC. This sequence joins TRBV20-1 and TRBJ2-1; D not certain. There are 11 residues in the CDR3. Trimming cost V 0 bases and J 14 bases, with 11 bases left between them. The germline V gene has CDR1 DFQATT and CDR2 SNEGSKA (reference sequence).

The chain is built from TRBV6-5 and TRBJ2-2, with D perhaps TRBD1 or TRBD2 (5 bases each). This CDR3 has 15 amino acids. V was pared by 10 bases and J by 4 bases, with 19 bases between. Germline V gene lookup returns CDR1 MNHEY and CDR2 SVGAGI. This CDR3 reads CATEGRRGSTGELFF. In nucleotides, the CDR3 is TGTGCCACCGAGGGACGGCGAGGGAGCACCGGGGAGCTGTTTTTT.

The chain carries TRBV6-5 and TRBJ2-2; D not resolved. The ends were cut back, 4 bases at V and 6 bases at J, with 9 bases in the middle. The CDR3 extends over 13 amino acids. Germline V lookup: CDR1 MNHEY, CDR2 SVGAGI. CDR3 residues: CASSLDRSGELFF. The CDR3 nucleotides read TGTGCCAGCAGTTTAGACCGGTCCGGGGAGCTGTTTTTT.

V and J are TRBV7-9 and TRBJ1-5; 9 bases match TRBD1. This CDR3 is 15 amino acids long. J was trimmed by 4 bases and V by 1 base; bases with no gene match: 2. The germline CDR1 and CDR2 sequences are SEHNR and FQNEAQ (reference sequence). CDR3 sequence (DNA): TGTGCCAGCAGCTTAGGAGGGACAGGGAATCAGCCCCAGCATTTT. Its protein is CASSLGGTGNQPQHF.

V and J are TRBV19 and TRBJ2-2; D is uncertain. The CDR3 consists of 14 residues. CDR1 and CDR2 from the germline V gene are LNHDA and SQIVND (reference sequence). The germline V and J ends were trimmed by 5 bases and 1 base, with 8 bases remaining between them. The CDR3 loop is CASSWQKNTGELFF. DNA of the CDR3: TGTGCCAGTAGTTGGCAGAAGAACACCGGGGAGCTGTTTTTT. Variable domain in full (rest from reference TRBV19 and TRBJ2-2): DGGITQSPKYLFRKEGQNVTLSCEQNLNHDAMYWYRQDPGQGLRLIYYSQIVNDFQKGDIAEGYSVSREKKESFPLTVTSAQKNPTAFYLCASSWQKNTGELFFGEGSRLTVL.

The V call is TRBV6-5, the J call TRBJ1-2; D possibly corresponds to TRBD1 (5 bases). Germline CDR1 is MNHEY and CDR2 is SVGAGI. This CDR3 is 12 amino acids long. Trimming removed 5 bases at V and 5 bases at J, with 9 bases between. In DNA, the CDR3 is TGTGCCAGCAGTCCAGGGTATTATGGCTACACCTTC. Encoded protein: CASSPGYYGYTF.